This paragraph covers one T cell receptor (beta chain) sequence. Antigen unknown. This CDR3 contains 16 residues. Germline trimming cut 4 bases from V and 3 bases from J; bases unmatched to any gene: 15. The V gene's germline CDR1 is DFQATT and CDR2 SNEGSKA (reference sequence). The sample originates from a study of T cell repertoires in cytomegalovirus infection. TCRdb recomputed calls from the reads with MiXCR, one row per CDR3 protein. The sample has 300,000 to 400,000 distinct CDR3 sequences, 8% to 10% seen once; the top ten hold 4.3%. Regarding the study as a whole: CMV-specific HLA-C-restricted TCR beta clonotypes dominated the ex vivo response.

Sequencing input: PBMCs. This TCR came from a human donor in good health (CMV status not recorded). Some clones in this sample may be carry-over from other donors' samples. This chain links TRBV20-1 with TRBJ2-7; 7 nucleotides match TRBD2. This CDR3 is CSATGSSGILSYEQYF. DNA of the CDR3: TGCAGTGCTACCGGGTCTAGCGGTATCCTGAGCTACGAGCAGTACTTC.